This T cell receptor beta chain was documented in a study of graft-versus-host responses after intestinal transplantation. Overall study context: Each transplant was multivisceral, liver-intestinal, or isolated intestinal. Induction with anti-thymocyte globulin, then tacrolimus and steroids for approximately three years, was given to all recipients.

The V segment lost 4 bases and the J segment 2 bases; nucleotides outside the gene matches: 11. CDR1 and CDR2 (germline): MNHEY, SVGAGI. This CDR3 comprises 16 residues. Broader study findings: Present in recipient marrow, GvH clones included some that appeared first in ileum or blood. After transplant, early declines in HvG clones were associated with peak levels of circulating GvH clones.

With regard to this clone: Antigen unknown.

TCRdb's table, derived via immunoSEQ multiplex PCR, lists solely in-frame clones and lacks some. The table records over 65,000 clones, 75% to 95% of them present only once. The source is a human donor who was the organ donor for an intestinal transplant. The sequenced sample was unstimulated CD8+ T cells sorted from spleen or lymph node cells, obtained before transplant. The J gene is TRBJ2-7, the V gene TRBV6-5, with 7 bases that match TRBD2. CDR3 in amino acids: CASSSGAGRDPYEQYF. Here the CDR3 DNA reads TGTGCCAGCAGTTCTGGAGCGGGGAGAGACCCCTACGAGCAGTACTTC.